The T cell receptor (beta chain) described here comes from a study of T cells after posttransplantation cyclophosphamide. Study-level results: Later post-transplant blood repertoires were often dominated by donor CD8+ memory clones.

Of note for this clone: The antigen remains unidentified.

The assay was immunoSEQ multiplex PCR, and TCRdb's table has in-frame clones only and misses some. The table has about 47,000 clones, 85% to 95% seen once. The CDR3 totals 18 residues. Germline V gene data show CDR1 as SGHDT and CDR2 as YYEEEE. V shed 4 bases and J 4 bases; nucleotides not matched to a gene: 13. On the day of bone marrow donation, the related graft donor provided peripheral blood. This receptor was obtained from a woman aged 30 to 39 in good health and a related stem cell transplant donor. Sequences were obtained from PBMCs. The V gene is TRBV5-6, the J gene TRBJ2-5; 13 positions agree with TRBD2. The CDR3 DNA follows: TGTGCCAGCAGCGTAACTAGCGGGGGGGCGTCAGTCCGAGAGACCCAGTACTTC. Residues: CASSVTSGGASVRETQYF. The full variable domain, in which reference TRBV5-6 and TRBJ2-5 provide the parts outside the CDR3, is DAGVTQSPTHLIKTRGQQVTLRCSPKSGHDTVSWYQQALGQGPQFIFQYYEEEERQRGNFPDRFSGHQFPNYSSELNVNALLLGDSALYLCASSVTSGGASVRETQYFGPGTRLLVL.